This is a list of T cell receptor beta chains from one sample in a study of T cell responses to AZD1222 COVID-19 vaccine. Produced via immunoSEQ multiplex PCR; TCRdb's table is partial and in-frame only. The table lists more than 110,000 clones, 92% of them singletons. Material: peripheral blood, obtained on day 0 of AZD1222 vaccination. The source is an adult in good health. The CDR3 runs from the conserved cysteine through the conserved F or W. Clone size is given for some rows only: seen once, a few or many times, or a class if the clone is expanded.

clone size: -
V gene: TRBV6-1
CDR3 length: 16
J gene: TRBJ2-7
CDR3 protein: CASSEVQGGAWGEQYF

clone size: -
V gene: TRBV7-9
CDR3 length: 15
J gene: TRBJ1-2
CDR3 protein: CASSYSTGTGYGYTF

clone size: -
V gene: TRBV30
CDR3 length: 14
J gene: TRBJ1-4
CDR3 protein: CAWSITSTNEKLFF

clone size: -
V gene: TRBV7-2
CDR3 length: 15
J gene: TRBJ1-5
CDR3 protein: CASSRDRGRSQPQHF

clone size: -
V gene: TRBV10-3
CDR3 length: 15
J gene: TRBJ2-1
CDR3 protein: CAISSIAGSYNEQFF

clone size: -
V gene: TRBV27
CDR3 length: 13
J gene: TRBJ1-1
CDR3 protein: CASTTGDWAEAFF

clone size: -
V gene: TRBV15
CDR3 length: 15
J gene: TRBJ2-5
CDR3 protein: CATSRGVAGIETQYF

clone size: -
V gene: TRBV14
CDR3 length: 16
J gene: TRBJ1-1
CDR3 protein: CASSPRAKGMNTEAFF

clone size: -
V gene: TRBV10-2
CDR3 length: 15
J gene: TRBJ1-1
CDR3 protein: CASSESYGRGTEAFF

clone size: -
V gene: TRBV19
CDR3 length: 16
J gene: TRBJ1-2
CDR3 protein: CASSILVSSLNYGYTF

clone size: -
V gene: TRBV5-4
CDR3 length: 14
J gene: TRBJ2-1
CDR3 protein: CASSYGIAGDEQFF

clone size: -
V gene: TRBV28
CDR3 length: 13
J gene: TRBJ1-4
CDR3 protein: CASINSGSEKLFF

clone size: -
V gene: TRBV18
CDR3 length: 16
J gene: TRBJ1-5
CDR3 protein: CASSPPGQYSNQPQHF

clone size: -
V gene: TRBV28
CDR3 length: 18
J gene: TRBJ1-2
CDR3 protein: CASSSPRNRDRANYGYTF

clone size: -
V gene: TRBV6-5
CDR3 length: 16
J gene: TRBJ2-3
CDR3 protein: CASSYSGGAEGDTQYF

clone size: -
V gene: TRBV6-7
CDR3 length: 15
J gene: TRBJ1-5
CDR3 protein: CASSWTAYSNQPQHF

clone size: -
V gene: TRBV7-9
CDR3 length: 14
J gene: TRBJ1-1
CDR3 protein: CASSSRQGATEAFF

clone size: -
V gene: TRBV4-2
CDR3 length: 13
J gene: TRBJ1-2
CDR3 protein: CASSAPPTYGYTF

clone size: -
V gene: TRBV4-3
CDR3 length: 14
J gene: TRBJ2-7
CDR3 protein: CASSQDTGPYEQYF

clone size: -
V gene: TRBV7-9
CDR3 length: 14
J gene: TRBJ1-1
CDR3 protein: CASSPDRGNTEAFF

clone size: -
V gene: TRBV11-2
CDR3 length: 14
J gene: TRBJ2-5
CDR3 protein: CASSSPGGGETQYF

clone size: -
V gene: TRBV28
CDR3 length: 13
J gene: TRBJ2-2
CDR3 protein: CATFDRDTGELFF

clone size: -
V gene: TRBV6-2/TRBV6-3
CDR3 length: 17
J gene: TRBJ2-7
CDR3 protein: CASSYSSRTSGFHEQYF

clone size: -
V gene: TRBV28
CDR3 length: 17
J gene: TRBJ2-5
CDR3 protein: CASSPGTGGLSPETQYF

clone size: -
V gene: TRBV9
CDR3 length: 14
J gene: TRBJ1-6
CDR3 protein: CASSTGPENSPLHF

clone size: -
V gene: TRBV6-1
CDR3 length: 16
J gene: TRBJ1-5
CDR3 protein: CASSERTVYSNQPQHF

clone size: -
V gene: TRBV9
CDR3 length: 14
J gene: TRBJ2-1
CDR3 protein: CASSVVGGINEQFF

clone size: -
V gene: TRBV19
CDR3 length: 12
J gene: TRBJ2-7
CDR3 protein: CASRDRDYEQYF

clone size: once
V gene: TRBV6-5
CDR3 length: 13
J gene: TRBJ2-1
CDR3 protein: CASRPSSYNEQFF

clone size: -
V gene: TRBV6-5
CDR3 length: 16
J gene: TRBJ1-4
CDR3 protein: CASSYSPGGAREKLFF

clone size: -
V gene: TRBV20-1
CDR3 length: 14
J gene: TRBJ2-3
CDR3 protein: CSASTGTGTDTQYF

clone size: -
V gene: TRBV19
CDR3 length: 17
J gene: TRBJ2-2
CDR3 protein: CASSKGLAGGNTGELFF

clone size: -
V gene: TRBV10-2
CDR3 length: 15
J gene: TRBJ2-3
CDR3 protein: CASTSPRLDTDTQYF

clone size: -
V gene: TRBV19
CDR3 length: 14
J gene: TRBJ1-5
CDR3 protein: CASRGGGSGQPQHF

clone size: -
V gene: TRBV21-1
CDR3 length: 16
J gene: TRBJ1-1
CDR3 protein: CASSKRTPERETEAFF

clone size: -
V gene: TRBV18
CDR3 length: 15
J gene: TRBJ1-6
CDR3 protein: CASSPPEDSRAALHF

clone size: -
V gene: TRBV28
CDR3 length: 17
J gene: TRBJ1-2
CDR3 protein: CASSLFRQAASIGGYTF

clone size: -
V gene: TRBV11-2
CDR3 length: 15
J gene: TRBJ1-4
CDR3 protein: CASSRAGTRGEKLFF

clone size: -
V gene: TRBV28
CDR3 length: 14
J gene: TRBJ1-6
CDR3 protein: CASSPLRDNSPLHF

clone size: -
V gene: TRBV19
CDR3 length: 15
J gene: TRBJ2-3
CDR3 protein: CASSISGGYTDTQYF